This is a list of T cell receptor beta chains from one sample in a study of cytomegalovirus exposure and HLA in healthy donors. Generated by immunoSEQ multiplex PCR, the TCRdb table keeps only in-frame clones and is missing some. The sample yields around 180,000 clones, 80% to 90% seen once. Sequencing used PBMCs. The receptors were gathered from a girl aged 2-10 years in good health and CMV-seropositive. Both conserved end residues are part of each CDR3. The D gene is left open where the match is weak. Clone sizes are given selectively: once, few, many, or a class where the clone is expanded.

TRBJ2-1,TRBD2,NA,TRBV5-6,CASSFRAGLATYNEQFF,TGTGCCAGCAGCTTTAGGGCTGGACTAGCGACCTACAATGAGCAGTTCTTC
TRBJ1-3,NA,NA,TRBV28,CASQGEVAGNTIYF,TGTGCCAGCCAGGGTGAGGTCGCGGGAAACACCATATATTTT
TRBJ1-1,NA,NA,TRBV28,CASSQPALTTEAFF,TGTGCCAGCAGTCAACCCGCCCTCACAACTGAAGCTTTCTTT
TRBJ2-7,NA,NA,TRBV27,CASGDYEQYF,TGTGCCAGCGGAGACTACGAGCAGTACTTC
TRBJ1-1,NA,few,TRBV6-1,CANGQLNTEAFF,TGTGCCAACGGACAGCTGAACACTGAAGCTTTCTTT
TRBJ1-2,NA,NA,TRBV2,CASSPRVRDGYTF,TGTGCCAGCAGTCCCAGGGTAAGGGATGGCTACACCTTC
TRBJ2-5,TRBD1,NA,TRBV19,CASSTGGGYETQYF,TGTGCCAGTAGTACAGGGGGCGGGTATGAGACCCAGTACTTC
TRBJ1-1,NA,few,TRBV9,CASSPSETEAFF,TGTGCCAGCAGCCCATCCGAGACAGAAGCTTTCTTT
TRBJ2-7,TRBD1,NA,TRBV5-1,CASSIRQGASYEQYF,TGCGCCAGCAGCATAAGACAGGGGGCGTCCTACGAGCAGTACTTC
TRBJ1-2,NA,once,TRBV28,CASSLWFGGGGLVGYTF,TGTGCCAGCAGTTTATGGTTCGGAGGGGGGGGGCTGGTTGGCTACACCTTC
TRBJ2-7,TRBD1,NA,TRBV19,CASSIAGTGASGEQYF,TGTGCCAGTAGTATAGCCGGGACAGGGGCCTCGGGGGAGCAGTACTTC
TRBJ2-2,NA,NA,TRBV12-5,CASGLVLGRGSGELFF,TGTGCTAGTGGTTTGGTACTTGGCAGGGGCTCCGGGGAGCTGTTTTTT
TRBJ1-5,TRBD1,NA,TRBV19,CASSMLRDRSNQPQHF,TGTGCCAGTAGTATGTTACGGGACAGAAGCAATCAGCCCCAGCATTTT
TRBJ1-2,TRBD1,once,TRBV19,CASSRATGQGLGYTF,TGTGCCAGTAGTAGGGCGACTGGACAGGGCTTGGGCTACACCTTC
TRBJ1-5,NA,NA,TRBV11-2,CASSLWGGNQPQHF,TGTGCCAGCAGCCTCTGGGGGGGCAATCAGCCCCAGCATTTT
TRBJ1-3,TRBD1,NA,TRBV11-2,CASSSDRGRNTIYF,TGTGCCAGCAGCTCGGACAGGGGAAGAAACACCATATATTTT
TRBJ1-1,NA,NA,TRBV5-1,CASSLEGVTEAFF,TGCGCCAGCAGCTTGGAAGGGGTCACTGAAGCTTTCTTT
TRBJ2-5,TRBD2,NA,TRBV19,CASSMRLAGGPETQYF,TGTGCCAGTAGTATGCGACTAGCGGGAGGGCCGGAGACCCAGTACTTC
TRBJ1-1,NA,NA,TRBV27,CASSLSYRRGLNTEAFF,TGTGCCAGCAGTTTATCCTATAGGCGTGGGCTGAACACTGAAGCTTTCTTT
TRBJ2-4,TRBD1,once,TRBV29-1,CSVRQGAKNIQYF,TGCAGCGTCCGACAGGGAGCCAAAAACATTCAGTACTTC
TRBJ2-7,TRBD2,NA,TRBV11-2,CASSLPSGTYEQYF,TGTGCCAGCAGCTTACCTAGCGGGACCTACGAGCAGTACTTC
TRBJ2-5,TRBD1,few,TRBV5-1,CASSQGQAGETQYF,TGCGCCAGCAGCCAAGGACAGGCAGGGGAGACCCAGTACTTC
TRBJ2-3,TRBD2,NA,TRBV28,CASSPGGIYTQYF,TGTGCCAGCAGTCCGGGGGGGATTTATACGCAGTATTTT
TRBJ2-1,TRBD2,NA,TRBV11-3,CASSLVLAGATEQFF,TGTGCCAGCAGCTTAGTACTAGCGGGAGCTACTGAGCAGTTCTTC
TRBJ2-1,TRBD1,NA,TRBV5-6,CASSLVEGANEQFF,TGTGCCAGCAGCTTGGTAGAGGGGGCGAATGAGCAGTTCTTC
TRBJ1-2,NA,NA,TRBV14,CASSPTDYGYTF,TGTGCCAGCAGCCCGACAGATTATGGCTACACCTTC